This record looks at one TCR beta chain sequence and its context. Its cognate antigen is unknown. The protocol was immunoSEQ multiplex PCR, while the TCRdb copy is restricted to in-frame clones and leaves out a portion. The profile shows roughly 2.5 million clones, around 90% of them singletons. The entry originates in a study of shared clonotypes between healthy human individuals. J lost 4 bases, V lost 2 bases, and 10 bases had no gene match. Germline values: CDR1 MNHNS, CDR2 SASEGT. The CDR3 spans 18 residues. Study-wide findings and caveats: Sequencing depth was a factor that was expected to affect clonotype sharing among donors. The study found about 4.6% of naive CD4 clonotypes shared across a handful of donors.

This chain joins TRBV6-1 and TRBJ2-7; 14 nucleotides line up with TRBD2. This clonotype was sampled from a man between 18 and 35 years old in good health. Source material: naive CD4+ T cells sorted from blood. As to subset: CD45RA+ positively selected. CDR3 residues: CASSEPLTSGRAFYEQYF. The CDR3 nucleotides read TGTGCCAGCAGTGAACCGTTGACTAGCGGGAGGGCCTTTTACGAGCAGTACTTC.